The 11 T cell receptor beta chains below all came from one sample that was sequenced in a study of shared clonotypes between healthy human individuals. Data came from immunoSEQ multiplex PCR; TCRdb stores just in-frame clones and leaves some out. The sample consists of about 2.5 million clones, roughly 92% of them appearing once. Material for sequencing was naive CD4+ T cells from PBMCs. The subset denotes: CD45RA+ positively selected. The receptors were sampled from a man aged 18 to 29 in good health. Some clones in this sample may be carry-over from other donors' samples.

A note on this clone: Other DNA sequences from this sample encode an identical CDR3 as well. This chain links TRBV6-5 with TRBJ1-2, with D possibly matching TRBD1 (5 bases). Trimming shortened V by 0 bases and J by 6 bases, and 5 bases separated the two germline ends. This CDR3 has 12 residues. The germline CDR1 and CDR2 sequences are MNHEY and SVGAGI. CDR3 in amino acids: CASSYSGDGYTF. In nucleotides, the CDR3 is TGTGCCAGCAGTTACTCGGGGGATGGCTACACCTTC.

V is TRBV5-1 and J is TRBJ1-1; 7 bases map to TRBD1. Germline V gene data show CDR1 as SGHRS and CDR2 as YFSETQ. This CDR3 contains 15 residues. Losses at the gene ends were 4 bases for V and 0 bases for J; bases not matched to a gene: 6. The CDR3, as DNA: TGCGCCAGCAGCCCCCTGGGACAGTTGAACACTGAAGCTTTCTTT. It specifies CASSPLGQLNTEAFF.

The chain couples TRBV4-1 to TRBJ2-3, with D possibly being TRBD1 (5 bases). The CDR3 spans 16 residues. The V end was cut by 5 bases, the J end by 2 bases, with 17 bases between. CDR1 and CDR2 (germline): MGHRA, YSYEKL. CDR3 residues: CASSEGVQDYTDTQYF. CDR3 sequence (DNA): TGCGCCAGCAGCGAAGGAGTACAGGATTACACAGATACGCAGTATTTT.

The genes are TRBV28 and TRBJ1-5, with 10 bases that match TRBD1. V was pared by 6 bases and J by 5 bases, with 7 bases of the junction left unmatched. Germline CDR1 is MDHEN and CDR2 is SYDVKM. There are 15 residues in the CDR3. The CDR3 DNA sequence: TGTGCCAGCAGCCGAGTGACAGGGGGCTATCAGCCCCAGCATTTT. As protein: CASSRVTGGYQPQHF.

V usage is TRBV7-3 and J usage is TRBJ2-2; no definite D call. Germline CDR1 reads SGHTA; CDR2 reads FQGTGA. The CDR3 extends over 14 amino acids. The V end lost 3 bases, the J end lost 5 bases, and 10 bases lay between the germline ends. The CDR3 DNA follows: TGTGCCAGCAGCTTTCAAGGGTCGACCGGGGAGCTGTTTTTT. This gives the protein CASSFQGSTGELFF. The full variable domain, completed using reference TRBV7-3 and TRBJ2-2, is GAGVSQTPSNKVTEKGKYVELRCDPISGHTALYWYRQSLGQGPEFLIYFQGTGAADDSGLPNDRFFAVRPEGSVSTLKIQRTERGDSAVYLCASSFQGSTGELFFGEGSRLTVL.

V and J are TRBV18 and TRBJ1-5, with 7 bases lining up with TRBD1. The CDR3 runs 15 residues. Per the germline V gene, CDR1 is KGHSH and CDR2 is LQKENI. After removal of 4 bases from V and 6 bases from J, the junction contained 9 bases not matched to a gene. Here the CDR3 reads CASSLQGVRAQPQHF. As DNA, the CDR3 is TGTGCCAGCTCACTGCAGGGGGTTCGGGCTCAGCCCCAGCATTTT.

The chain recombines TRBV29-1 with TRBJ1-4; D call uncertain. V lost 6 bases, J lost 8 bases, and 13 bases lay in between. This CDR3 has 12 amino acids. Germline V lookup: CDR1 SQVTM, CDR2 ANQGSEA. The CDR3 here is CSVARTPEKLFF. The CDR3 region has the DNA TGCAGCGTGGCCCGGACGCCGGAAAAACTGTTTTTT.

This chain connects TRBV5-1 to TRBJ2-7; TRBD1 might be the D (6 bases). Trimming cost V 6 bases and J 2 bases, with 18 bases left between them. The CDR3 is 15 amino acids. CDR1 and CDR2 from the germline V gene are SGHRS and YFSETQ. The CDR3: CASTQNRGTTYEQYF. In DNA, the CDR3 is TGCGCCAGCACCCAGAACCGTGGGACAACCTACGAGCAGTACTTC.

The chain joins TRBV5-1 to TRBJ1-1; possible D gene TRBD1, 5 bases. Trimming took 2 bases from V and 2 from J, leaving 10 bases between them. Germline CDR1 reads SGHRS; CDR2 reads YFSETQ. This CDR3 comprises 14 residues. CDR3 in DNA: TGCGCCAGCAGCTTAATTGGACACAACACTGAAGCTTTCTTT. It codes for CASSLIGHNTEAFF.

The rearrangement uses TRBV5-4 and TRBJ1-5; 11 bases are shared with TRBD1. After removal of 3 bases from V and 8 bases from J, the junction contained 10 bases not matched to a gene. Germline CDR1 is SGHNT and CDR2 is YYREEE (reference sequence). The CDR3 is made up of 16 amino acids. CDR3 sequence (DNA): TGTGCCAGCAGCTCCAACCCGGGACAGGGGGTAGAGCCCCAGCATTTT. Its protein product is CASSSNPGQGVEPQHF.

J is TRBJ2-7 and V is TRBV25-1; 8 positions match TRBD2. With V trimmed by 4 bases and J by 0 bases, 2 bases remained unmatched. CDR1 is MGHDK, CDR2 SYGVNS, per germline. This CDR3 spans 14 amino acids. The chain's CDR3 is CASSVSGTSYEQYF. The DNA of the CDR3 is TGTGCCAGCAGTGTTAGCGGGACCTCCTACGAGCAGTACTTC.